This T cell receptor beta chain is from a study of shared clonotypes between healthy human individuals. Study background: Each donor's CD4 naive and CD4 memory cells filled three plates apiece, CD8 naive two, and CD8 memory one. Whole-study findings and limits: Clonotypes that were shared across four donors made up 4.5% to 5% of naive CD4 clonotypes.

Assay used: immunoSEQ multiplex PCR; TCRdb lists only in-frame clones, some missing. The sample carries approximately 740,000 clones, nearly 95% recorded once. Naive-designated CD8 cells lacked CD45RO, were positively enriched for CCR7, and omitted terminally differentiated effector memory CD45RA+ cells. On this clone itself: Its antigen is undetermined.

The germline V gene has CDR1 LNHDA and CDR2 SQIVND (reference sequence). V gave up 6 bases and J gave up 1 base; unmatched junction bases: 4. This CDR3 comprises 16 residues. The clonotype comes from a man in his thirties or forties in good health. The chain recombines TRBV19 with TRBJ2-1, with TRBD1 matching over 12 bases. Material: naive CD8+ T cells sorted from blood. The CDR3 loop reads CASSRGQGASYNEQFF. The CDR3 coding sequence is TGTGCCAGTAGCAGGGGACAGGGGGCATCCTACAATGAGCAGTTCTTC.